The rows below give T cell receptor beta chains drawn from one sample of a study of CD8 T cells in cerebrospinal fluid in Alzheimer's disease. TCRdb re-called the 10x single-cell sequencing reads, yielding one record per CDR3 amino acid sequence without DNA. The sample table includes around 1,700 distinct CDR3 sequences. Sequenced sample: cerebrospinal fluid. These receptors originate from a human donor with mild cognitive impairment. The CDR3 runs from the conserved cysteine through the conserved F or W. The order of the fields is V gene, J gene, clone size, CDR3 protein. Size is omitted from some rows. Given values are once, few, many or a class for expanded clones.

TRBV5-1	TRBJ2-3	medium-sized	CASSWSSATIYSTDTQYF
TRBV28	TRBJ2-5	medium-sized	CASSSGTLQETQYF
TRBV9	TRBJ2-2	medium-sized	CASSVNIRGELFF
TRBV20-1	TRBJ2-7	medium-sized	CSARAPSGTGGEQYF
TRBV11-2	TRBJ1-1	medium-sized	CASSPGHGTEAFF
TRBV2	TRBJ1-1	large	CASRGQMNTEAFF
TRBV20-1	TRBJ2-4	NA	CSARGRLAKNIQYF
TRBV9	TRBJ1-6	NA	CASSVEDSSPLHF
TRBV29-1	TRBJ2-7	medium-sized	CSVRLASSYEQYF
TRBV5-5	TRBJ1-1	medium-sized	CASSLQALTEAFF
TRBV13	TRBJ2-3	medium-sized	CASSPPYGLAIDTQYF
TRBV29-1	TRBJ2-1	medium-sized	CSVEGSYNEQFF
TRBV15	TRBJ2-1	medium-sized	CATSRPLTGRNEQFF
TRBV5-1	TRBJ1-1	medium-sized	CASSFRDVNGRNTEAFF
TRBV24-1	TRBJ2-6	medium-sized	CATSDATRTGANVLTF
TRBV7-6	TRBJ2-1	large	CASSLADLGISSGEQFF
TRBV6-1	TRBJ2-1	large	CASSYGRANEQFF
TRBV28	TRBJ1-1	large	CASSGHLGRANTEAFF
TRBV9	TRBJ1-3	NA	CASSVSSGRARGATIYF
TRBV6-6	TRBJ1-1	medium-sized	CASSRPSTGNMNTEAFF
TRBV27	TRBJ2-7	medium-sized	CASSLTLAGDYEQYF
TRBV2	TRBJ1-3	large	CASMPDSSGNTIYF